These T cell receptor beta chains were read from a single sample in a study of shared clonotypes between healthy human individuals. Method: immunoSEQ multiplex PCR; TCRdb's copy keeps in-frame clones and lacks some. In the table there are hundreds of thousands of clones, less than 85% of which are singletons. The sample taken for sequencing was memory CD4+ T cells sorted from blood. Receptor source: a woman aged 25 to 45 in good health. Each CDR3 is given with its conserved first and last residue. D genes are given only for firm matches. The size of a clone is reported for some rows only, either as once, few or many, or as a class for expanded clones.

j_call,clone_size,d_call,v_call,cdr3_aa,cdr3_nt
TRBJ2-3,.,.,TRBV7-2,CASSPLVLVADTQYF,TGTGCCAGCAGCCCGTTAGTCTTAGTAGCAGATACGCAGTATTTT
TRBJ1-3,.,.,TRBV7-2,CASSRGGATGNTIYF,TGTGCCAGCAGCCGGGGAGGGGCTACTGGAAACACCATATATTTT
TRBJ1-1,.,.,TRBV14,CASSHRQFLEAFF,TGTGCCAGCAGCCATAGACAGTTCCTAGAAGCTTTCTTT
TRBJ1-3,.,TRBD1,TRBV5-1,CASSWGTDGNTIYF,TGCGCCAGCAGCTGGGGGACAGATGGAAACACCATATATTTT
TRBJ2-7,few,.,TRBV7-8,CASSLGQGGFEQYF,TGTGCCAGCAGCTTGGGTCAGGGTGGCTTCGAGCAGTACTTC
TRBJ2-1,.,TRBD2,TRBV4-1,CASSPPSGRTNEQFF,TGCGCCAGCAGCCCCCCTAGCGGGAGGACGAATGAGCAGTTCTTC
TRBJ1-2,.,.,TRBV5-4,CASSLVGDYGYTF,TGTGCCAGCAGCTTGGTAGGGGACTATGGCTACACCTTC
TRBJ1-1,.,TRBD1,TRBV18,CASSPQTQGAGNTEAFF,TGTGCCAGCTCACCGCAAACACAGGGGGCAGGGAACACTGAAGCTTTCTTT
TRBJ1-1,.,.,TRBV6-5,CASSSLTRTVNTEAFF,TGTGCCAGCAGTTCTCTTACACGGACGGTGAACACTGAAGCTTTCTTT
TRBJ1-2,many,TRBD1,TRBV7-9,CASSPGQNYGYTF,TGTGCCAGCAGCCCGGGACAGAACTATGGCTACACCTTC
TRBJ1-4,.,TRBD1,TRBV28,CASGTLQGAIGEKLFF,TGTGCCAGCGGTACCTTACAGGGGGCGATAGGTGAAAAACTGTTTTTT
TRBJ2-2,.,.,TRBV6-6,CASSLAVRGELFF,TGTGCCAGCAGTCTCGCTGTACGCGGGGAGCTGTTTTTT
TRBJ2-1,.,.,TRBV19,CASSIAAGPWNEQFF,TGTGCCAGTAGTATAGCGGCGGGACCTTGGAATGAGCAGTTCTTC
TRBJ1-2,many,TRBD1,TRBV7-8,CASSTRLDRGRVYGYTF,TGTGCCAGCAGCACTCGCCTAGACAGGGGGCGCGTCTATGGCTACACCTTC
TRBJ2-7,.,TRBD1,TRBV28,CASSALGQGSYEQYF,TGTGCCAGCAGTGCTTTGGGACAGGGATCCTACGAGCAGTACTTC
TRBJ2-2,.,TRBD1,TRBV19,CASSIDRGPAGELFF,TGTGCCAGTAGTATCGACAGGGGGCCTGCTGGGGAGCTGTTTTTT
TRBJ1-2,.,.,TRBV5-4,CASSFQGSGYGYTF,TGTGCCAGCAGCTTTCAAGGCTCGGGCTATGGCTACACCTTC
TRBJ1-4,.,.,TRBV7-9,CASSFSQGQLFF,TGTGCCAGCAGCTTCTCGCAGGGGCAACTGTTTTTT
TRBJ2-1,.,TRBD2,TRBV27,CATRGLADYNEQFF,TGTGCCACCAGAGGACTAGCGGACTACAATGAGCAGTTCTTC
TRBJ2-6,.,TRBD1,TRBV7-9,CASSSGDRVSSGANVLTF,TGTGCCAGCAGCTCCGGGGACAGGGTCTCCTCTGGGGCCAACGTCCTGACTTTC
TRBJ1-4,.,.,TRBV7-2,CASSQAGGSEKLFF,TGTGCCAGCAGCCAAGCGGGGGGCAGTGAAAAACTGTTTTTT
TRBJ1-4,.,.,TRBV4-2,CASSPRRAATNEKLFF,TGTGCCAGCAGCCCACGGCGGGCAGCAACTAATGAAAAACTGTTTTTT
TRBJ1-5,.,.,TRBV19,CASSKGEDQPQHF,TGTGCCAGTAGTAAAGGGGAGGATCAGCCCCAGCATTTT
TRBJ1-4,.,.,TRBV5-4,CASSLQGSANEKLFF,TGTGCCAGCAGCTTACAGGGATCGGCTAATGAAAAACTGTTTTTT
TRBJ2-1,few,TRBD2,TRBV5-1,CASSLEGGGPYNEQFF,TGCGCCAGCAGCTTGGAAGGCGGGGGACCCTACAATGAGCAGTTCTTC
TRBJ2-5,once,.,TRBV11-1,CASSFGEQETQYF,TGTGCCAGCAGCTTTGGGGAACAAGAGACCCAGTACTTC
TRBJ1-5,.,.,TRBV19,CASSKSQFLGVNQPQHF,TGTGCCAGTAGTAAGTCCCAGTTCCTTGGCGTTAATCAGCCCCAGCATTTT
TRBJ1-2,.,TRBD1,TRBV28,CASRRGTGNGYTF,TGTGCCAGCAGACGCGGGACAGGGAATGGCTACACCTTC
TRBJ2-5,.,.,TRBV10-3,CAISDRAYPQETQYF,TGTGCCATCAGTGATAGGGCTTACCCACAAGAGACCCAGTACTTC
TRBJ1-2,.,TRBD1,TRBV5-1,CASSRTGGEYGYTF,TGCGCCAGCAGCCGGACAGGGGGCGAGTATGGCTACACCTTC
TRBJ2-3,many,TRBD2,TRBV5-1,CASSSQAFTSGGWLKGTDTQYF,TGCGCCAGCAGCTCCCAAGCTTTCACTAGCGGAGGATGGTTAAAGGGCACAGATACGCAGTATTTT
TRBJ1-4,.,TRBD1,TRBV7-2,CASSFRDRRNEKLFF,TGTGCCAGCAGCTTCCGGGACAGGCGGAATGAAAAACTGTTTTTT
TRBJ2-2,.,TRBD2,TRBV29-1,CSVALGGGTGELFF,TGCAGCGTCGCCCTCGGGGGGGGCACCGGGGAGCTGTTTTTT
TRBJ2-7,few,.,TRBV11-2,CASSFNKGRTYEQYF,TGTGCCAGCAGTTTTAATAAGGGCAGAACCTACGAGCAGTACTTC
TRBJ1-2,.,.,TRBV6-4,CASSEGPHYGYTF,TGTGCCAGCAGTGAGGGCCCTCACTATGGCTACACCTTC
TRBJ1-2,few,.,TRBV4-2,CASSPSRGEGYNYGYTF,TGTGCCAGCAGCCCTTCTCGGGGTGAGGGATATAACTATGGCTACACCTTC
TRBJ1-4,.,TRBD1,TRBV2,CASARDRNEKLFF,TGTGCCAGCGCCCGGGACAGGAACGAAAAACTGTTTTTT
TRBJ2-7,many,TRBD2,TRBV23-1,CARGGRGCYEQYF,TGCGCCAGGGGCGGGAGGGGTTGTTACGAGCAGTACTTC